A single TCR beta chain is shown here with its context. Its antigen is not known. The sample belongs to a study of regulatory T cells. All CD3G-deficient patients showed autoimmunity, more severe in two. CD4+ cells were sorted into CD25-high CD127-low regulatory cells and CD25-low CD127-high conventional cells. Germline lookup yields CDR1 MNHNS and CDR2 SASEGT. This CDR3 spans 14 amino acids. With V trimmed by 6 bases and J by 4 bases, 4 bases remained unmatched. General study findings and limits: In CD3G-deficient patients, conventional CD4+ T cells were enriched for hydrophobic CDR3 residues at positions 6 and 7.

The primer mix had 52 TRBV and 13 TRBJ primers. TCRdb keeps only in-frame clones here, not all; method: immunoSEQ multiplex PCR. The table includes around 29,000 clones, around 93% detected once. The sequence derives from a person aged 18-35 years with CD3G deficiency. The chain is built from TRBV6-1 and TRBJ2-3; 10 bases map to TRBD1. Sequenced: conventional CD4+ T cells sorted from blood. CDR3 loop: CASSGQGGSDTQYF. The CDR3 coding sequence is TGTGCCAGCAGCGGACAGGGGGGGTCAGATACGCAGTATTTT.